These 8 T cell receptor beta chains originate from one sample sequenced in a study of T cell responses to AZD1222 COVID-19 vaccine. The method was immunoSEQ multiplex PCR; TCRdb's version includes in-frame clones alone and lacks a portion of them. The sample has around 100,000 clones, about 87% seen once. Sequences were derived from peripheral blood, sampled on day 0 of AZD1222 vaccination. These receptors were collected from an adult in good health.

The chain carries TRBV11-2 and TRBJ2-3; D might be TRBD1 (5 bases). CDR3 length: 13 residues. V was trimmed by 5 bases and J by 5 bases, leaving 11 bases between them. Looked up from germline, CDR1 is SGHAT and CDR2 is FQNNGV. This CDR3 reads CASSLQGVDTQYF. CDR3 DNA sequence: TGTGCCAGCAGCCTCCAGGGTGTAGATACGCAGTATTTT.

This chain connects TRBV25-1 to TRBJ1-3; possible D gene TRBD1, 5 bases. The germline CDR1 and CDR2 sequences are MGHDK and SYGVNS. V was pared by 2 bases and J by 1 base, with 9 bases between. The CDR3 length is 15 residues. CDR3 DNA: TGTGCCAGCAGTGAACAGGGAGGGTCTGGAAACACCATATATTTT. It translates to CASSEQGGSGNTIYF. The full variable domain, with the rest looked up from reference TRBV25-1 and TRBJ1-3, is EADIYQTPRYLVIGTGKKITLECSQTMGHDKMYWYQQDPGMELHLIHYSYGVNSTEKGDLSSESTVSRIRTEHFPLTLESARPSHTSQYLCASSEQGGSGNTIYFGEGSWLTVV.

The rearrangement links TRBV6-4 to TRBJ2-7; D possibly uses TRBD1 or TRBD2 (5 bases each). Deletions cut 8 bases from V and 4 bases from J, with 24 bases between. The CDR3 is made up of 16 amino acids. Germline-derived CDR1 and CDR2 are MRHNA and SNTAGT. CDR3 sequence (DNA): TGTGCCAGCCGAGGGGTGTCGAGGATAATCATGTACGAGCAGTACTTC. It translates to CASRGVSRIIMYEQYF.

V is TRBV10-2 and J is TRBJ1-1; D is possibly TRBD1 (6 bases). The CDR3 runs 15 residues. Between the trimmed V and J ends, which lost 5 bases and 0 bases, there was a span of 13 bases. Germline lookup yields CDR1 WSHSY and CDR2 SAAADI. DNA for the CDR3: TGCGCCAGCAGTCAGACCGGGGGCTTGAACACTGAAGCTTTCTTT. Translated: CASSQTGGLNTEAFF.

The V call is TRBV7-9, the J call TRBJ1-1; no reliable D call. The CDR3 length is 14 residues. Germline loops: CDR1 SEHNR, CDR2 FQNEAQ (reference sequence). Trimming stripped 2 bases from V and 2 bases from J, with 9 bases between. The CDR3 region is CASSLLGTNTEAFF. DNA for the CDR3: TGTGCCAGCAGCTTACTCGGTACAAACACTGAAGCTTTCTTT.

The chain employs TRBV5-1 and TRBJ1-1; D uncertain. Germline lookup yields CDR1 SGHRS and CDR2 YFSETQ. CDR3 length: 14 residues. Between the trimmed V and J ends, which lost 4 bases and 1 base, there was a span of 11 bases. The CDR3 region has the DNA TGCGCCAGCAGCACCATAGGGCCGAACACTGAAGCTTTCTTT. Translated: CASSTIGPNTEAFF.

CDR3 region: CASSTQGGDNEQFF. In DNA, the CDR3 is TGTGCCAGCAGCACCCAGGGGGGGGACAATGAGCAGTTCTTC. The rearrangement links TRBV28 to TRBJ2-1, with D perhaps being TRBD1 or TRBD2 (7 bases each). The V and J ends lost 6 bases and 5 bases respectively, with 14 bases between them. CDR3 length: 14 amino acids. The germline V gene encodes CDR1 MDHEN and CDR2 SYDVKM.

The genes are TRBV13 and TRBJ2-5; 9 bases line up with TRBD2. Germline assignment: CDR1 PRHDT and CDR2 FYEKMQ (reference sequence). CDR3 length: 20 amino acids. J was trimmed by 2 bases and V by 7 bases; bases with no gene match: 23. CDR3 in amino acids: CASNQRVASGARGGQETQYF. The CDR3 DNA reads TGTGCCAGCAACCAACGGGTGGCTAGCGGGGCCCGAGGGGGGCAAGAGACCCAGTACTTC.